The rows below give T cell receptor beta chains drawn from one sample of a study of blood T cell repertoires in COVID-19. Repertoires were generated with immunoSEQ multiplex PCR, while TCRdb's copy carries only in-frame clones and drops some. The table lists over 80,000 clones, around 87% of them singletons. The sample consisted of peripheral blood. The receptors stem from a human donor in a cohort sampled during active COVID-19. Each CDR3 is given without its conserved first and last residue.

v_gene | CDR3aa
TRBV15 | ATRSDSYEQY
TRBV11-2 | ASNTAYSNQPQH
TRBV4-1 | ASSRLGLAGANGELF
TRBV5-1 | ASSPAEGDTGELF
TRBV5-6 | ASRRTATDTQY
TRBV4-3 | ATALMLAGVVTEQF
TRBV9 | ASSVVAGATDTQY
TRBV7-6 | ASSLGVWGRGSPLH
TRBV19 | ASSEGGRLSGELF
TRBV7-3 | ASSLTGQGVEQY
TRBV27 | ASSPTGNQPQH
TRBV10-2 | ASIPAGGTYEQY
TRBV24-1 | ATSDQDRGLSGYT
TRBV3-1/TRBV3-2 | ASSQGPTDTQY
TRBV15 | ATSSGLGTQY
TRBV5-1 | ASTSGTDYEQY
TRBV5-1 | ASSLGTQVNQPQH
TRBV27 | ASSLTRDRAKY
TRBV19 | AKAITGLCGKTQY
TRBV12-3/TRBV12-4 | ASSYPGEGKY
TRBV28 | ASCQVGQTQEQY
TRBV6-5 | ASSYQGLWTEAF
TRBV6-2/TRBV6-3 | ASSYGQWSEAF
TRBV6-5 | ASSYSKGYGAYEQY
TRBV3-1/TRBV3-2 | ASSQDRGLAGGRGTQY
TRBV14 | ASSQVRVATEAF
TRBV4-3 | ASSQGPNTGELF
TRBV5-1 | ASSLRTRDTEAF
TRBV7-3 | ASSETRGQETQY
TRBV9 | ASSVGTANTGELF
TRBV15 | ATSRVSGRGVDEQY
TRBV5-4 | ASSLSSGANLKNEQY
TRBV5-1 | ASSAGQGVEGYT
TRBV6-5 | ASIGTSGRADTQY
TRBV5-1 | ASSLDRGLDEQY
TRBV3-1/TRBV3-2 | ASSQGGGAD
TRBV9 | ASSVAVNPNYGYT
TRBV9 | ASSSSGLGGELF
TRBV27 | ASSLSRTGSYGYT
TRBV6-5 | ASSPQGVGSPLH
TRBV7-2 | ASSLRGRAGEQY
TRBV7-9 | ASRQDLGRADTQY
TRBV29-1 | SVFGRGNQPQH
TRBV5-8 | ASSRWDRVNNKETQY
TRBV7-2 | ASRKQGSEAF